This T cell receptor beta chain was sequenced for a study of monozygotic twins with inflammatory bowel disease. Study conclusions and caveats: Healthy twins shared more clonotypes with others than IBD patients, most markedly active ones.

One entry per CDR3 protein, without DNA, is what TCRdb gives after re-calling the 5' RACE reads. The sample data list approximately 380,000 distinct CDR3 sequences. The germline V gene has CDR1 DFQATT and CDR2 SNEGSKA (reference sequence). The CDR3 spans 14 residues. In regard to this clonotype: As yet, its antigen is unknown.

The chain links TRBV20-1 to TRBJ1-6. This TCR was sampled from a human donor with ulcerative colitis or Crohn's disease, or a healthy co-twin of an affected twin (not recorded which). Sequences were obtained from blood. CDR3 residues: CSASHSSYNSPLHF.